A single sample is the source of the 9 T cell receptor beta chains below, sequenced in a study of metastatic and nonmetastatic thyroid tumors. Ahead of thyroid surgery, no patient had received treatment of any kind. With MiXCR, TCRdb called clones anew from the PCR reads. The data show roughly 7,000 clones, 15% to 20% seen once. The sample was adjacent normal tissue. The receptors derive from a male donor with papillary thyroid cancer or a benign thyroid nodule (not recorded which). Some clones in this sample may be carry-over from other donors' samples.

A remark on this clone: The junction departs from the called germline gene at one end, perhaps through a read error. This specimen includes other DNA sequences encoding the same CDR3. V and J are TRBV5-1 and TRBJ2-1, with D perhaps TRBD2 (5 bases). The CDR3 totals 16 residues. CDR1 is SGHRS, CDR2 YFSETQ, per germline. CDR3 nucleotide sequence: TGCGCCAGCAGCCTGGACTTTCTGAGCTCCTACAACGAGCAGTTCTTC. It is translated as CASSLDFLSSYNEQFF.

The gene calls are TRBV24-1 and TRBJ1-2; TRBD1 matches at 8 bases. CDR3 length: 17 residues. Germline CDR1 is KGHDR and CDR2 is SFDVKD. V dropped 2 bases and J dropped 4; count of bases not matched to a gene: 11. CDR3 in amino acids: CATSDSTASGQGYGYTF. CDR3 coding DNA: TGTGCCACCAGTGATTCAACAGCTAGCGGACAGGGCTATGGCTACACCTTC.

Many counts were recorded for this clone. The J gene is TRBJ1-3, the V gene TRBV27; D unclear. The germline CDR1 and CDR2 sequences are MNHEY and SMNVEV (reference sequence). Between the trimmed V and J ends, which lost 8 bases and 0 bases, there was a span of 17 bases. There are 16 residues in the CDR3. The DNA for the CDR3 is TGTGCCAGCTCCCCCAGGAGCCCTTTCTCTGGAAACACCATATATTTT. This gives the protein CASSPRSPFSGNTIYF.

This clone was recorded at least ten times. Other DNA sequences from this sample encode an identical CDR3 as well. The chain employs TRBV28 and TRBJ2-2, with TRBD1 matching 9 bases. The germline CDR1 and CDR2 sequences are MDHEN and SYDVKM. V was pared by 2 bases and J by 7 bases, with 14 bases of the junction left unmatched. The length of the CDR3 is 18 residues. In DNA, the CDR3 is TGTGCCAGCAGTTTACTAGGATCCGGGACAGGGAACTTCGGGGAGCTGTTTTTT. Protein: CASSLLGSGTGNFGELFF.

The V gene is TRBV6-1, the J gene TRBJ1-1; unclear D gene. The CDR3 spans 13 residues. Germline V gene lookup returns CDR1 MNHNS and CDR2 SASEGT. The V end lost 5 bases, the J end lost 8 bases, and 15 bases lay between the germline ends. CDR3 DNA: TGTGCCAGCAGTCCCTTATACAGCGGCGAAGCTTTCTTT. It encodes CASSPLYSGEAFF.

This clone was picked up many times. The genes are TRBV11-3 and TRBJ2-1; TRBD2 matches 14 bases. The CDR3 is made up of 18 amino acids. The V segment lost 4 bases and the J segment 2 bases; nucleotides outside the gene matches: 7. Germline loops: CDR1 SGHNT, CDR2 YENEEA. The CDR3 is CASSSGLAGETPYNEQFF. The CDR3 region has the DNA TGTGCCAGCAGCTCGGGACTAGCGGGGGAGACCCCCTACAATGAGCAGTTCTTC.

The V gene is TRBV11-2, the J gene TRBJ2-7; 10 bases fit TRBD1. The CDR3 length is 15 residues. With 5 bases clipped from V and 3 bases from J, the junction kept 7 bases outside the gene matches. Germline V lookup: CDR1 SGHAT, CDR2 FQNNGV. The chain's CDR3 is CASSVGTGANYEQYF. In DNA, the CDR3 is TGTGCCAGCAGCGTGGGGACAGGGGCCAACTACGAGCAGTACTTC.

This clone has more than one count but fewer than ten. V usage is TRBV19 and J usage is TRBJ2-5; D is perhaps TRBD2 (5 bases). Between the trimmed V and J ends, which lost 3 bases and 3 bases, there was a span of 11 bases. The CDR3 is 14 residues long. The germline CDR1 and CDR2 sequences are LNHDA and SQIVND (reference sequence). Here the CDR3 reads CASSILLGEETQYF. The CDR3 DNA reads TGTGCCAGTAGTATTCTATTGGGAGAAGAGACCCAGTACTTC.

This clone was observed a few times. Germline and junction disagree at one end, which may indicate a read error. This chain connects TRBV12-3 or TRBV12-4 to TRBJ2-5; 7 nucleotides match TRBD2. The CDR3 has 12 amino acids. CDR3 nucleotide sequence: TGTGCCAGCAGTTTAGGAACGGGAGGACCGTTCTTC. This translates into CASSLGTGGPFF.